Below are 8 T cell receptor beta chains sequenced from a single sample in a study of response to subunit inactivated influenza vaccine. TCRdb ran MiXCR on the RT-PCR reads and lists one entry per CDR3 protein. This repertoire shows about 530,000 distinct CDR3 sequences, 10% to 15% found once; its top ten account for roughly 10%. Sequences were derived from PBMCs from blood, sampled on the day of vaccination. All receptors derive from a man aged 45-65 years who received an inactivated influenza vaccine.

Regarding this clonotype: One base away lies a much larger clone, so this may be a sequencing read error. The chain uses TRBV7-2 and TRBJ2-1, with TRBD2 identical over 7 bases. The CDR3 spans 15 residues. Germline V gene sequence: CDR1 SGHTA, CDR2 FQGNSA. Here the CDR3 reads CAGSHLAGADNEQFF. In DNA, the CDR3 is TGTGCCGGCAGCCACCTCGCGGGAGCGGACAATGAGCAGTTCTTC.

This clonotype was observed many times. The rearrangement links TRBV24-1 to TRBJ2-2; D is ambiguous. The CDR3 is 13 amino acids. Trimming removed 4 bases at V and 6 bases at J, with 8 bases between. Germline lookup yields CDR1 KGHDR and CDR2 SFDVKD. The chain's CDR3 is CATSDDLPGELFF. In DNA, the CDR3 is TGTGCCACCAGTGACGACCTCCCCGGGGAGCTGTTTTTT.

The V call is TRBV4-3, the J call TRBJ1-6; no firm D call. The V and J ends lost 0 bases and 6 bases respectively, with 15 bases between them. Per germline, CDR1 LGHNA and CDR2 YSLEER. The CDR3 covers 17 residues. The CDR3 DNA sequence: TGCGCCAGCAGCCAAGATCGGAGTCCGGTCGCTAATTCACCCCTCCACTTT. It yields the protein CASSQDRSPVANSPLHF.

On this clonotype itself: One base away lies a much larger clone, so this may be a sequencing read error. The chain is built from TRBV12-3 or TRBV12-4 and TRBJ2-7, with D maybe TRBD1 (6 bases). CDR3 length: 15 amino acids. The CDR3 region has the DNA TGTGCCAGCGGTTTGAGACAGGATAAAACCTACGAGCAGTACTTC. It codes for CASGLRQDKTYEQYF.

This clonotype came up a few times. The chain combines TRBV12-3 or TRBV12-4 with TRBJ1-6; 10 bases map to TRBD1. V lost 1 base and J lost 9; bases outside the gene matches: 6. The CDR3 extends over 16 amino acids. The CDR3 here is CASSLGGTGESSPLHF. CDR3 in DNA: TGTGCCAGCAGTTTAGGAGGGACAGGGGAGAGTTCACCCCTCCACTTT.

In its sample, this clonotype was seen a few times. The chain couples TRBV12-3 or TRBV12-4 to TRBJ2-1; D is unclear. Trimming shortened V by 1 base and J by 2 bases, and 3 bases separated the two germline ends. The CDR3 loop spans 13 amino acids. The CDR3 nucleotides read TGTGCCAGCAGTTTAGAAACCTACAATGAGCAGTTCTTC. Its translation: CASSLETYNEQFF.

This clonotype was counted a single time. The chain has TRBV11-2 and TRBJ1-4; D ambiguous. V gave up 1 base and J gave up 0 bases, with 3 bases separating them. CDR1 and CDR2 from the germline V gene are SGHAT and FQNNGV. This CDR3 spans 14 amino acids. The CDR3 DNA follows: TGTGCCAGCAGCTTAGTCGCAACTAATGAAAAACTGTTTTTT. Amino acid sequence: CASSLVATNEKLFF.

This clonotype was detected only a few times. The chain recombines TRBV7-2 with TRBJ2-2; TRBD1 matches at 7 bases. Germline trimming cut 5 bases from V and 2 bases from J; bases unmatched to any gene: 8. Germline CDR1 SGHTA, CDR2 FQGNSA. The CDR3 totals 16 residues. In DNA, the CDR3 is TGTGCCAGCAGCCCGGCCGGGACAGTTAACACCGGGGAGCTGTTTTTT. Translating gives CASSPAGTVNTGELFF.